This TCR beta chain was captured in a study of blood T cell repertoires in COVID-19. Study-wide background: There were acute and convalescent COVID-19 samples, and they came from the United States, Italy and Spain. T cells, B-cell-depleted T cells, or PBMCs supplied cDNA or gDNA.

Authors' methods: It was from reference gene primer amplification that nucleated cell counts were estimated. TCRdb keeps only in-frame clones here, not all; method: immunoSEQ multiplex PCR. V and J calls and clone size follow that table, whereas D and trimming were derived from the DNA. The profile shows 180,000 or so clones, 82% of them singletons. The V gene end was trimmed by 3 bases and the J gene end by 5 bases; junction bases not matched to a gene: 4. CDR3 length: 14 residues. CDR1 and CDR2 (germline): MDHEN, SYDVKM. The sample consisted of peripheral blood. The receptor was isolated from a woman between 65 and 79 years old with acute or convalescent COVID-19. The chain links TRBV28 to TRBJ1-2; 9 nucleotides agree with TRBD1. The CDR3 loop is CASSLGQGGYGYTF. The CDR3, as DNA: TGTGCCAGCAGTTTGGGACAGGGAGGATATGGCTACACCTTC.